The 16 T cell receptor beta chains below come from one sample, sequenced in a study of T cell changes during pregnancy in multiple sclerosis. Here immunoSEQ multiplex PCR was the method, and the copy in TCRdb shows in-frame clones only, minus some. This table has about 53,000 clones, about 90% appearing once. Sequencing used peripheral blood, obtained after pregnancy. The receptor set was obtained from a female donor in good health, enrolled as a control in a pregnancy study.

The rearrangement joins TRBV4-2 to TRBJ2-1, with 10 bases that match TRBD2. CDR1 is LGHNA and CDR2 is YNFKEQ in the germline V gene. V lost 5 bases, J lost 1 base, and 11 bases stayed unmatched. The CDR3 length is 18 residues. CDR3 DNA: TGTGCCAGCAGCACACCTCTTAGCGGGAGGTCATCCTACAATGAGCAGTTCTTC. Encoded protein: CASSTPLSGRSSYNEQFF.

This chain links TRBV27 with TRBJ1-3; the match to TRBD1 covers 8 bases. Trimming cost V 4 bases and J 4 bases; bases outside gene matches: 6. The CDR3 runs to 15 residues. Germline V gene data show CDR1 as MNHEY and CDR2 as SMNVEV (reference sequence). DNA of the CDR3: TGTGCCAGCAGTTACGGACAGGGCTGGGGAAACACCATATATTTT. It specifies CASSYGQGWGNTIYF.

The rearrangement joins TRBV30 to TRBJ1-3; no firm D call. This CDR3 region has 14 residues. Trimming left V 4 bases short and J 0 bases short, with 10 bases between. Germline CDR1 and CDR2: GTSNPN and SVGIG (reference sequence). The CDR3 nucleotides are TGTGCCTGGAAGCCAGGCCCCTCTGGAAACACCATATATTTT. This translates into CAWKPGPSGNTIYF.

The gene calls are TRBV5-1 and TRBJ2-2; 8 bases map to TRBD2. Germline lookup yields CDR1 SGHRS and CDR2 YFSETQ. The CDR3 consists of 15 residues. Germline trimming cut 6 bases from V and 4 bases from J; bases unmatched to any gene: 8. The CDR3 here is CASNPAGVVTGELFF. Written as DNA, the CDR3 is TGCGCCAGCAACCCAGCGGGAGTAGTCACCGGGGAGCTGTTTTTT.

This chain joins TRBV5-1 and TRBJ1-1; 8 bases are shared with TRBD1. The CDR3 loop spans 16 amino acids. The junction had 5 bases not matched to a gene; V was cut back by 0 bases and J by 1 base. Germline CDR1 and CDR2: SGHRS and YFSETQ. The CDR3 nucleotides read TGCGCCAGCAGCTTGGCCCGACAGGGGCGGAACACTGAAGCTTTCTTT. Translated: CASSLARQGRNTEAFF.

The rearrangement links TRBV6-1 to TRBJ2-1; 7 bases align to TRBD2. V was pared by 10 bases and J by 4 bases, with 7 bases of the junction left unmatched. This CDR3 is 13 amino acids long. Germline V gene sequence: CDR1 MNHNS, CDR2 SASEGT. Here the CDR3 DNA reads TGTGCCATCCATAGCGGGCCTTACAATGAGCAGTTCTTC. This encodes CAIHSGPYNEQFF.

This chain links TRBV6-4 with TRBJ2-1; D is unresolved. Per germline, CDR1 MRHNA and CDR2 SNTAGT. This CDR3 is 15 amino acids long. Trimming pared 3 bases from V and 2 bases from J, leaving 11 bases between. The CDR3 loop is CASSEGGAPYNEQFF. The CDR3 DNA is TGTGCCAGCAGTGAAGGTGGAGCCCCCTACAATGAGCAGTTCTTC.

V and J are TRBV29-1 and TRBJ1-5; TRBD1 is a possible D gene (5 bases). Trimming took off 4 bases at V and 3 bases at J, with 7 bases between the two ends. The CDR3 runs 12 residues. Germline V gene sequence: CDR1 SQVTM, CDR2 ANQGSEA. CDR3 loop: CSVGQYNQPQHF. DNA for the CDR3: TGCAGCGTTGGACAGTACAATCAGCCCCAGCATTTT.

This chain uses TRBV13 with TRBJ2-3; 7 positions agree with TRBD2. Germline loops: CDR1 PRHDT, CDR2 FYEKMQ (reference sequence). The CDR3 length is 18 residues. After removal of 0 bases from V and 0 bases from J, the junction contained 9 bases not matched to a gene. CDR3 sequence reads: CASSLGLGGDPSTDTQYF. As DNA, the CDR3 is TGTGCCAGCAGCTTAGGCCTTGGGGGGGATCCTAGCACAGATACGCAGTATTTT.

This chain joins TRBV5-1 and TRBJ2-3; 9 bases align to TRBD2. The CDR3 length is 16 residues. The V gene end was trimmed by 1 base and the J gene end by 4 bases; junction bases not matched to a gene: 7. CDR1 is SGHRS and CDR2 is YFSETQ in the germline V gene. In nucleotides, the CDR3 is TGCGCCAGCAGCTTGATTCGGCGGGGGGGTGCAGATACGCAGTATTTT. It specifies CASSLIRRGGADTQYF.

The rearrangement uses TRBV5-1 and TRBJ2-7; 7 bases align to TRBD2. CDR1 and CDR2 (germline): SGHRS, YFSETQ. CDR3 length: 15 residues. The trim removed 4 bases at V and 0 bases at J, leaving 7 bases unmatched. The CDR3 DNA follows: TGCGCCAGCAGCGCCTCGGGGAGGGTCTCCTACGAGCAGTACTTC. Translated: CASSASGRVSYEQYF.

CDR3 DNA: TGTGCCAGCTCACCACAACCTCGAGGAGAGGGGGCAGATTATAGCAATCAGCCCCAGCATTTT. Its protein product is CASSPQPRGEGADYSNQPQHF. The V and J genes are TRBV18 and TRBJ1-5, with 7 nucleotides matching TRBD1. The junction had 18 bases not matched to a gene; V was cut back by 1 base and J by 0 bases. Per the germline V gene, CDR1 is KGHSH and CDR2 is LQKENI. This CDR3 has 21 residues. Using reference TRBV18 and TRBJ1-5 for the parts outside the CDR3, the full variable domain is NAGVMQNPRHLVRRRGQEARLRCSPMKGHSHVYWYRQLPEEGLKFMVYLQKENIIDESGMPKERFSAEFPKEGPSILRIQQVVRGDSAAYFCASSPQPRGEGADYSNQPQHFGDGTRLSIL.

The chain employs TRBV21-1 and TRBJ2-1; TRBD2 was called by the table and not checked on the DNA. TRBV21-1 is flagged as a pseudogene. This CDR3 is 13 amino acids long. The CDR3 region has the DNA TGTGCCAGCAGCAAAGCGCGCGTTTGGGAGCAGTTCTTC. Translating gives CASSKARVWEQFF.

This clone was recorded only once. The chain has TRBV5-6 and TRBJ2-5, with TRBD1 as a possible D gene (6 bases). Trimming pared 3 bases from V and 13 bases from J, leaving 16 bases between. CDR3 size: 12 residues. Looked up from germline, CDR1 is SGHDT and CDR2 is YYEEEE. CDR3 nucleotides: TGTGCCAGCAGCTACAGGGAGCCCCTGCCGTACTTC. It codes for CASSYREPLPYF.

CDR3 region: CASSLYFSGNTGELFF. CDR3 nucleotides: TGTGCCAGCAGCTTGTACTTTAGCGGGAACACCGGGGAGCTGTTTTTT. The rearrangement uses TRBV5-5 and TRBJ2-2, with a tentative D call TRBD2 (6 bases). The ends were cut back, 1 base at V and 1 base at J, with 11 bases in the middle. The V gene's germline CDR1 is SGHKS and CDR2 YYEKEE (reference sequence). This CDR3 is built from 16 residues.

The J gene is TRBJ1-4, the V gene TRBV11-2; TRBD1 agrees at 8 bases. V lost 4 bases and J lost 2; bases outside the gene matches: 6. CDR3 length: 16 residues. Germline CDR1 reads SGHAT; CDR2 reads FQNNGV. The CDR3 loop is CASSSLQGATNEKLFF. CDR3 sequence (DNA): TGTGCCAGCAGCTCTCTCCAGGGGGCGACTAATGAAAAACTGTTTTTT.